The T cell receptor (beta chain) under discussion was sequenced for a study of metastatic and nonmetastatic thyroid tumors. Study-level results: Patients with malignant thyroid tumors reportedly had significantly higher TCR beta diversity than those with benign nodules, in blood and tumor.

There are a few counts of this clone. Its antigen remains unidentified. None of the patients had undergone any treatment ahead of thyroid surgery. Via MiXCR, TCRdb re-called the PCR reads. Seen here are roughly 30,000 clones, approximately 19% observed once, and the top ten hold roughly 7.1%. Sequenced material: blood. This clonotype was obtained from a female donor with papillary thyroid cancer or a benign thyroid nodule (not recorded which). Some clones in this sample may be carry-over from other donors' samples.

The CDR3 loop reads CASTLRGAPYNDQFF. In DNA, the CDR3 is TGTGCCAGCACCTTACGGGGGGCTCCCTACAATGATCAATTCTTC. The V and J genes are TRBV27 and TRBJ2-1; possibly TRBD2 for D (7 bases). This CDR3 has 15 residues. The V end was cut by 7 bases, the J end by 16 bases, with 29 bases between. Germline V gives CDR1 MNHEY, CDR2 SMNVEV (reference sequence).